This TCR beta chain derives from a study of tumor-infiltrating lymphocytes in primary liver carcinoma. Study summary: Tissue type made little difference to sample yields of roughly 3.5 to 7.5 million productive TCRbeta reads.

Between roughly 20 and 33 mg of unsorted bulk tissue served as the source from which RNA and DNA were co-extracted. General study findings and limits: For tumor-adjacent and tumor-blood pairs, overlap was less than that seen for tumor region pairs.

The investigators made TCR beta cDNA from 500 ng total RNA, using a constant-region primer. Three rounds of nested multiplex PCR with slightly modified ARM-PCR produced TCR beta libraries. TCRdb reprocessed the multiplex PCR reads with MiXCR, giving one entry per CDR3 protein. The sample lists about 25,000 distinct CDR3 sequences, 75% to 80% occurring once. A note on this clonotype: Its specificity is not known. At one end the junction does not follow the germline gene, possibly because of a read error.

The clonotype was recovered from a woman in her 30s with primary liver carcinoma and hepatitis B virus infection. The sample comprised liver tumor tissue from sampling region 5. Subset here: tumor region T5, tumor centre.

Written as DNA, the CDR3 is TGCAGCGTCGAGACAGGGAGCTCTGAAGCTTTTTTC. This codes for CSVETGSSEAFF. This rearrangement joins TRBV29-1 to TRBJ1-1; 7 bases match TRBD1. This CDR3 region has 12 residues. Germline lookup yields CDR1 SQVTM and CDR2 ANQGSEA.